One sample yielded the 29 T cell receptor beta chains listed below, sequenced in a study of blood T cell repertoires in COVID-19. Profiled with immunoSEQ multiplex PCR; TCRdb holds only in-frame clones, not every one. The table includes tens of thousands of clones, less than 90% detected once. Sequencing was carried out using peripheral blood. The receptors were gathered from a man between 60 and 70 years old with acute or convalescent COVID-19.

This clone showed up just a few times. The V gene is TRBV3-1 (or the pseudogene TRBV3-2), the J gene TRBJ1-2, with a tentative D call TRBD1 (6 bases). Germline CDR1 and CDR2: LGHDT and YNNKEL (reference sequence). The CDR3 spans 15 residues. Between the trimmed V and J ends, which lost 6 bases and 6 bases, there was a span of 20 bases. The CDR3 reads CASSHNDRYGNGYTF. The CDR3 nucleotides are TGTGCCAGCAGTCATAATGACAGGTACGGGAATGGCTACACCTTC.

The rearrangement joins TRBV5-6 to TRBJ2-7; 15 nucleotides align to TRBD2. CDR3 size: 19 residues. V was clipped by 3 bases and J by 7 bases; unmatched bases: 17. Germline V gene lookup returns CDR1 SGHDT and CDR2 YYEEEE. CDR3: CASSYRTSGRVRDGGEQYF. For the CDR3, the DNA is TGTGCCAGCAGCTACCGGACTAGCGGGAGGGTCCGTGACGGTGGAGAGCAGTACTTC.

In nucleotides, the CDR3 is TGCGCCAGCAGCCAAGGGGGGGGAGAGTACAATCAGCCCCAGCATTTT. This gives the protein CASSQGGGEYNQPQHF. The chain joins TRBV4-1 to TRBJ1-5; TRBD1 is a possible D gene (5 bases). V dropped 1 base and J dropped 3 bases, with 13 bases sitting between them. This CDR3 is 16 amino acids long. The V gene's germline CDR1 is MGHRA and CDR2 YSYEKL.

The rearrangement uses TRBV28 and TRBJ2-3, with D tentatively TRBD2 (5 bases). The V and J ends lost 10 bases and 1 base respectively, with 9 bases between them. CDR3 length: 12 amino acids. Germline CDR1 reads MDHEN; CDR2 reads SYDVKM. DNA of the CDR3: TGTGCCACCCGGGATGGCACAGATACGCAGTATTTT. Translated: CATRDGTDTQYF.

The rearrangement joins TRBV7-2 to TRBJ2-1; unclear D gene. The V gene lost 0 bases and the J gene lost 5 bases, with 14 bases spanning the gap. Germline CDR1 and CDR2: SGHTA and FQGNSA. The CDR3 has 16 amino acids. The CDR3 protein is CASSLARQVLNNEQFF. The CDR3 nucleotides read TGTGCCAGCAGCTTAGCGCGCCAGGTTCTGAACAATGAGCAGTTCTTC.

The CDR3 here is CASSSTAARGANVLTF. CDR3 DNA sequence: TGTGCCAGCAGCTCTACAGCCGCGCGCGGGGCCAACGTCCTGACTTTC. This chain connects TRBV11-3 to TRBJ2-6, with D unclear. Germline CDR1 SGHNT, CDR2 YENEEA. This CDR3 has 16 residues. The V end was cut by 4 bases, the J end by 4 bases, with 14 bases between.

The chain has TRBV3-1 (or the pseudogene TRBV3-2) and TRBJ1-5; the D gene is possibly TRBD1 (5 bases). This CDR3 comprises 17 residues. CDR1 and CDR2 (germline): LGHDT, YNNKEL (reference sequence). V lost 1 base to trimming and J lost 4 bases, with 17 bases between them. CDR3 sequence (DNA): TGTGCCAGCAGCCAAGGGTTACCCCAGGGCAGTAATCAGCCCCAGCATTTT. The encoded protein is CASSQGLPQGSNQPQHF.

The J gene is TRBJ1-1, the V gene TRBV29-1; 7 nucleotides line up with TRBD1. Germline assignment: CDR1 SQVTM and CDR2 ANQGSEA. The CDR3 length is 14 residues. V lost 6 bases to trimming and J lost 1 base; unmatched junction nucleotides: 8. This chain's CDR3 is CSVVGGRGNTEAFF. CDR3 nucleotide sequence: TGCAGCGTCGTAGGGGGCAGGGGGAACACTGAAGCTTTCTTT. The full variable domain, rest sourced from reference TRBV29-1 and TRBJ1-1, is SAVISQKPSRDICQRGTSLTIQCQVDSQVTMMFWYRQQPGQSLTLIATANQGSEATYESGFVIDKFPISRPNLTFSTLTVSNMSPEDSSIYLCSVVGGRGNTEAFFGQGTRLTVV.

The J gene is TRBJ2-2, the V gene TRBV5-4, with D possibly matching TRBD1 (5 bases). This CDR3 region has 15 residues. In germline, CDR1 is SGHNT, CDR2 YYREEE (reference sequence). The V end was cut by 5 bases, the J end by 3 bases, with 14 bases between. DNA of the CDR3: TGTGCCAGCAGGAGCTTATCACAGGACACCGGGGAGCTGTTTTTT. This sequence encodes CASRSLSQDTGELFF.

V is TRBV7-9 and J is TRBJ2-1; 13 nucleotides agree with TRBD2. V was clipped by 4 bases and J by 5 bases; unmatched bases: 5. The CDR3 is 16 amino acids. Germline CDR1 and CDR2: SEHNR and FQNEAQ (reference sequence). The chain's CDR3 is CASSSPTSGGNNEQFF. As DNA, the CDR3 is TGTGCCAGCAGCTCCCCGACTAGCGGGGGGAACAATGAGCAGTTCTTC.

This clone was picked up one time. The V call is TRBV29-1, the J call TRBJ2-7; D gene unclear. CDR1 is SQVTM and CDR2 is ANQGSEA in the germline V gene. The CDR3 is 12 amino acids. The V end lost 6 bases, the J end lost 0 bases, and 9 bases lay between the germline ends. Here the CDR3 DNA reads TGCAGCGTCGACACGAGCTCCTACGAGCAGTACTTC. Protein: CSVDTSSYEQYF.

The chain links TRBV18 to TRBJ2-1, with TRBD1 identical over 12 bases. Germline assignment: CDR1 KGHSH and CDR2 LQKENI. This CDR3 region has 16 residues. The ends lost 5 bases at V and 8 bases at J; junction bases unmatched: 10. The CDR3: CASSNQAGTGGHEQFF. In DNA form, the CDR3 reads TGTGCCAGCTCAAACCAGGCTGGGACAGGGGGCCATGAGCAGTTCTTC.

The J gene is TRBJ1-6, the V gene TRBV4-1, with D uncertain. The CDR3 contains 16 residues. Germline CDR1 reads MGHRA; CDR2 reads YSYEKL. The V end lost 4 bases, the J end lost 3 bases, and 13 bases lay between the germline ends. The CDR3 region has the DNA TGCGCCAGCAGCCCCCGAGCACAGCTCTATAATTCACCCCTCCACTTT. Protein sequence: CASSPRAQLYNSPLHF.

The J gene is TRBJ1-5, the V gene TRBV20-1, with 10 positions matching TRBD1. The CDR3 extends over 19 amino acids. Trimming removed 3 bases from V and 5 bases from J; junction bases left unmatched: 19. The germline V gene has CDR1 DFQATT and CDR2 SNEGSKA (reference sequence). The DNA for the CDR3 is TGCAGTGCTAGTGGCCGGGACAGGGGTCGATCCCACGGCGATCAGCCCCAGCATTTT. It encodes CSASGRDRGRSHGDQPQHF.

This clone has a handful of counts. CDR3 DNA sequence: TGTGCCAGCAGCCAAGTGAGGTCAGGGGTCCATAATTCACCCCTCCACTTT. This gives the protein CASSQVRSGVHNSPLHF. The V and J genes are TRBV3-1 (or the pseudogene TRBV3-2) and TRBJ1-6; D might be TRBD1 (6 bases). Germline V lookup: CDR1 LGHDT, CDR2 YNNKEL (reference sequence). V lost 1 base and J 5 bases, leaving 15 bases between the germline ends. The CDR3 loop spans 17 amino acids.

V and J are TRBV9 and TRBJ2-3, with 8 nucleotides matching TRBD1. Per the germline V gene, CDR1 is SGDLS and CDR2 is YYNGEE. This CDR3 spans 16 amino acids. The junction had 11 bases not matched to a gene; V was cut back by 4 bases and J by 4 bases. Written as DNA, the CDR3 is TGTGCCAGCAGCCCCAGACAGGGGAACGTTGCAGATACGCAGTATTTT. As protein: CASSPRQGNVADTQYF.

This chain joins TRBV7-2 and TRBJ1-1, with 7 positions matching TRBD1. This CDR3 is built from 14 residues. V was clipped by 4 bases and J by 5 bases; unmatched bases: 7. CDR1 and CDR2 from the germline V gene are SGHTA and FQGNSA. CDR3: CASSSDREITEAFF. The DNA for the CDR3 is TGTGCCAGCAGCTCCGACAGGGAAATAACTGAAGCTTTCTTT.

This clone was detected only a few times. The chain couples TRBV28 to TRBJ1-4, with 8 positions matching TRBD1. The trim removed 3 bases at V and 0 bases at J, leaving 12 bases unmatched. This CDR3 is 19 amino acids long. Germline-derived CDR1 and CDR2 are MDHEN and SYDVKM. The chain's CDR3 is CASSLNAGGFLSTNEKLFF. Here the CDR3 DNA reads TGTGCCAGCAGTTTGAACGCAGGGGGCTTTCTTTCAACTAATGAAAAACTGTTTTTT.

The chain recombines TRBV5-5 with TRBJ1-5, with TRBD1 as a possible D gene (5 bases). The CDR3 spans 15 residues. From germline, CDR1 is SGHKS and CDR2 YYEKEE (reference sequence). Trimming pared 4 bases from V and 6 bases from J, leaving 17 bases between. The CDR3 region has the DNA TGTGCCAGCAGCGCTGACGGGAGGGACGGTCAGCCCCAGCATTTT. Translated, it gives CASSADGRDGQPQHF.

The J gene is TRBJ1-3, the V gene TRBV12-3 or TRBV12-4; TRBD1 matches 8 bases. The trim removed 3 bases at V and 8 bases at J, leaving 3 bases unmatched. This CDR3 is built from 13 residues. Written as DNA, the CDR3 is TGTGCCAGCAGTTTGAACAGGGGGGACACCATATATTTT. It yields the protein CASSLNRGDTIYF.

J is TRBJ2-5 and V is TRBV5-1; TRBD1 aligns across 7 bases. J was trimmed by 4 bases and V by 6 bases; bases with no gene match: 18. Germline CDR1 and CDR2: SGHRS and YFSETQ. This CDR3 region has 17 residues. CDR3 loop: CASKSPGVTGLRETQYF. The CDR3 DNA reads TGCGCCAGCAAGAGTCCAGGGGTGACAGGGCTCCGAGAGACCCAGTACTTC.

The rearrangement uses TRBV5-1 and TRBJ2-3; D is perhaps TRBD1 (6 bases). Germline loops: CDR1 SGHRS, CDR2 YFSETQ. Trimming left V 0 bases short and J 4 bases short, with 6 bases between. The CDR3 contains 13 residues. The CDR3 sequence: CASSLGGPDTQYF. CDR3 coding DNA: TGCGCCAGCAGCTTGGGGGGGCCAGATACGCAGTATTTT.

V gene TRBV5-4 combines with J gene TRBJ2-5; unclear D gene. This CDR3 has 14 amino acids. Per the germline V gene, CDR1 is SGHNT and CDR2 is YYREEE (reference sequence). The V and J ends lost 0 bases and 1 base respectively, with 7 bases between them. As DNA, the CDR3 is TGTGCCAGCAGCTTGGTTCACACCCAAGAGACCCAGTACTTC. It is translated as CASSLVHTQETQYF.

The chain uses TRBV11-3 and TRBJ1-3, with 10 nucleotides matching TRBD1. CDR1 is SGHNT, CDR2 YENEEA, per germline. The CDR3 length is 17 residues. With V trimmed by 5 bases and J by 3 bases, 10 bases remained unmatched. CDR3 amino acids: CASSTSGTGEFGNTIYF. The CDR3 region has the DNA TGTGCCAGCAGCACGTCGGGGACAGGGGAATTTGGAAACACCATATATTTT.

The rearrangement uses TRBV28 and TRBJ1-3; D gene uncertain. V was shortened by 7 bases and J by 1 base, with 20 bases between the two germline ends. The length of the CDR3 is 17 residues. Germline CDR1 reads MDHEN; CDR2 reads SYDVKM. CDR3 DNA: TGTGCCAGCATCGGCACAGACACCGTTATTTCTGGAAACACCATATATTTT. This codes for CASIGTDTVISGNTIYF.

The genes are TRBV5-1 and TRBJ1-1; D unclear. Per germline, CDR1 SGHRS and CDR2 YFSETQ. The CDR3 runs to 15 residues. V lost 2 bases, J lost 5 bases, and 16 bases lay in between. This CDR3 is CASSLQVGGRTEAFF. In DNA form, the CDR3 reads TGCGCCAGCAGCTTACAAGTCGGAGGGAGAACTGAAGCTTTCTTT.

This clone appeared once. The rearrangement joins TRBV29-1 to TRBJ2-7, with 7 bases lining up with TRBD1. Germline trimming cut 6 bases from V and 0 bases from J; bases unmatched to any gene: 11. The CDR3 consists of 15 residues. Germline V lookup: CDR1 SQVTM, CDR2 ANQGSEA. This CDR3 is CSVRGDRAISYEQYF. CDR3 DNA: TGCAGCGTCAGAGGTGACAGGGCTATCTCCTACGAGCAGTACTTC.

J is TRBJ2-7 and V is TRBV13; 7 bases line up with TRBD2. This CDR3 comprises 13 residues. CDR1 and CDR2 (germline): PRHDT, FYEKMQ (reference sequence). After removal of 3 bases from V and 4 bases from J, the junction contained 3 bases not matched to a gene. In DNA form, the CDR3 reads TGTGCCAGCAGCTTGGGGAGGGAGTACGAGCAGTACTTC. Its protein is CASSLGREYEQYF.

V gene TRBV11-2 combines with J gene TRBJ1-2, with a possible D match to TRBD1 (6 bases). From germline, CDR1 is SGHAT and CDR2 FQNNGV. V was pared by 5 bases and J by 4 bases, with 20 bases between. CDR3 length: 16 residues. The CDR3 nucleotides are TGTGCCAGCAGCCCCCTGGATTTGGGGGCGGGCTATGGCTACACCTTC. Its protein product is CASSPLDLGAGYGYTF.